What follows are 26 T cell receptor beta chains derived from one specimen sequenced in a study of control samples from healthy donors and cancer patients. TCRdb keeps only in-frame clones here, not all; method: immunoSEQ multiplex PCR. Found here are roughly 130,000 clones, about 95% of them singletons; the top ten hold approximately 4%. The sample was blood. These TCRs come from a man aged 30 to 45 in good health.

The V call is TRBV7-9, the J call TRBJ2-1; D could derive from TRBD1 or TRBD2 (5 bases each). The CDR3 is made up of 15 amino acids. Looked up from germline, CDR1 is SEHNR and CDR2 is FQNEAQ (reference sequence). V was trimmed by 4 bases and J by 5 bases, leaving 15 bases between them. The CDR3 protein is CASSWDGTANNEQFF. The CDR3 coding sequence is TGTGCCAGCAGCTGGGACGGGACGGCCAACAATGAGCAGTTCTTC.

This clone was recorded once. The chain recombines TRBV7-9 with TRBJ1-3; D is possibly TRBD1 (6 bases). Trimming shortened V by 1 base and J by 0 bases, and 10 bases separated the two germline ends. Germline CDR1 is SEHNR and CDR2 is FQNEAQ (reference sequence). This CDR3 is built from 16 residues. Here the CDR3 DNA reads TGTGCCAGCAGCTTAGGAGTACAGGGCTCTGGAAACACCATATATTTT. It is translated as CASSLGVQGSGNTIYF. The entire variable domain, with the rest obtained from reference TRBV7-9 and TRBJ1-3, is as follows: DTGVSQNPRHKITKRGQNVTFRCDPISEHNRLYWYRQTLGQGPEFLTYFQNEAQLEKSRLLSDRFSAERPKGSFSTLEIQRTEQGDSAMYLCASSLGVQGSGNTIYFGEGSWLTVV.

This clone came up a few times. The chain recombines TRBV6-1 with TRBJ1-1; D ambiguous. V lost 3 bases, J lost 1 base, and 12 bases lay in between. Germline loops: CDR1 MNHNS, CDR2 SASEGT. The CDR3 totals 15 residues. CDR3 loop: CASSEISAGNTEAFF. As DNA, the CDR3 is TGTGCCAGCAGTGAGATCAGTGCAGGGAACACTGAAGCTTTCTTT.

The gene calls are TRBV5-5 and TRBJ1-6; TRBD1 matches at 8 bases. The J segment lost 8 bases and the V segment lost 5 bases, leaving 9 bases of the junction unmatched. CDR3 length equals 15 residues. CDR1 SGHKS and CDR2 YYEKEE come from the germline V gene (reference sequence). CDR3 loop: CASSSGTGAHSPLHF. The CDR3 nucleotides read TGTGCCAGCAGTTCTGGGACAGGCGCCCATTCACCCCTCCACTTT. The variable domain in full, completed from reference TRBV5-5 and TRBJ1-6, reads DAGVTQSPTHLIKTRGQQVTLRCSPISGHKSVSWYQQVLGQGPQFIFQYYEKEERGRGNFPDRFSARQFPNYSSELNVNALLLGDSALYLCASSSGTGAHSPLHFGNGTRLTVT.

V and J are TRBV29-1 and TRBJ1-2; possibly TRBD1 for D (5 bases). Trimming cost V 7 bases and J 8 bases, with 17 bases left between them. The CDR3 is 12 residues long. Germline CDR1 is SQVTM and CDR2 is ANQGSEA. CDR3 DNA sequence: TGCAGCGCCACCCGGGACTCGGGGGGCTACACCTTC. Its protein product is CSATRDSGGYTF.

This clone has a single count. The DNA for the CDR3 is TGCGCCAGCAGCTTGGTGCAGGGGGAAAACACCGGGGAGCTGTTTTTT. Translated, it gives CASSLVQGENTGELFF. V usage is TRBV5-1 and J usage is TRBJ2-2, with 7 bases lining up with TRBD1. V shed 0 bases and J 2 bases; nucleotides not matched to a gene: 4. This CDR3 comprises 16 residues. The germline V gene encodes CDR1 SGHRS and CDR2 YFSETQ.

In DNA, the CDR3 is TGTGCCAGCAGCCAAACTTTCTCTGGAAACACCATATATTTT. It codes for CASSQTFSGNTIYF. The J gene is TRBJ1-3, the V gene TRBV14; D remains ambiguous. The V and J ends lost 2 bases and 0 bases respectively, with 5 bases between them. This CDR3 comprises 14 residues. The germline gives CDR1 SGHDN, CDR2 FVKESK.

V gene TRBV6-6 combines with J gene TRBJ1-1, with 8 bases aligning to TRBD1. Germline V gene data show CDR1 as MNHNY and CDR2 as SVGAGI (reference sequence). This CDR3 contains 14 residues. J was trimmed by 10 bases and V by 5 bases; bases with no gene match: 12. The CDR3 DNA reads TGTGCCAGCAGTGACCAGTGGACAGGGAATGGAGCTTTCTTT. Its translation: CASSDQWTGNGAFF.

The gene calls are TRBV29-1 and TRBJ1-1; TRBD1 matches 7 bases. The germline gives CDR1 SQVTM, CDR2 ANQGSEA. The V and J ends lost 7 bases and 5 bases, in that order; junction bases with no gene match: 10. The CDR3 totals 13 residues. Here the CDR3 reads CSGGLRGRTEAFF. CDR3 nucleotides: TGCAGCGGCGGGCTAAGGGGGCGGACTGAAGCTTTCTTT.

The chain employs TRBV27 and TRBJ1-2, with D unresolved. The V end lost 0 bases, the J end lost 8 bases, and 16 bases lay between the germline ends. The CDR3 is 15 amino acids. The V gene's germline CDR1 is MNHEY and CDR2 SMNVEV (reference sequence). CDR3 in DNA: TGTGCCAGCAGTTTATCGTGGGCAGGCTCTATGGGCTACACCTTC. Protein sequence: CASSLSWAGSMGYTF.

This clone has only one observation. The chain is built from TRBV24-1 and TRBJ1-5; TRBD1 is a possible D gene (6 bases). The CDR3 is 15 amino acids. CDR1 is KGHDR and CDR2 is SFDVKD in the germline V gene. V was pared by 9 bases and J by 0 bases, with 14 bases between. Here the CDR3 reads CATHGGQDSNQPQHF. DNA for the CDR3: TGTGCCACCCATGGGGGGCAGGATAGCAATCAGCCCCAGCATTTT.

This sequence joins TRBV27 and TRBJ2-1; D could derive from TRBD1 or TRBD2 (5 bases each). The CDR3 is 15 residues long. CDR1 MNHEY and CDR2 SMNVEV come from the germline V gene (reference sequence). The germline V and J ends were trimmed by 0 bases and 5 bases, with 11 bases remaining between them. DNA for the CDR3: TGTGCCAGCAGTTTATCCTTGGGGACGGACAATGAGCAGTTCTTC. Translated: CASSLSLGTDNEQFF.

The chain has TRBV6-2 or TRBV6-3 and TRBJ1-5; D unresolved. There are 16 residues in the CDR3. V dropped 2 bases and J dropped 5 bases, with 16 bases sitting between them. Germline V gene sequence: CDR1 MNHEY, CDR2 SVGEGT. The CDR3 DNA reads TGTGCCAGCAGTTACGCGAGTCGTGGCAGTCATCAGCCCCAGCATTTT. Translating it yields CASSYASRGSHQPQHF.

The chain has TRBV29-1 and TRBJ1-5, with 10 nucleotides matching TRBD1. This CDR3 is 13 amino acids long. V lost 6 bases to trimming and J lost 5 bases; unmatched junction nucleotides: 4. Germline CDR1 and CDR2: SQVTM and ANQGSEA. This chain's CDR3 is CSVVGQGDQPQHF. The CDR3, as DNA: TGCAGCGTCGTCGGACAGGGGGATCAGCCCCAGCATTTT.

The chain combines TRBV9 with TRBJ2-7; D may be TRBD1 (6 bases). Looked up from germline, CDR1 is SGDLS and CDR2 is YYNGEE. The CDR3 loop spans 14 amino acids. Trimming removed 3 bases at V and 3 bases at J, with 13 bases between. CDR3 DNA: TGTGCCAGCAGCGGTACAGGGATCGGCTACGAGCAGTACTTC. Translated, it gives CASSGTGIGYEQYF.

The chain carries TRBV4-1 and TRBJ1-2; D is undetermined. Germline V CDR1 and CDR2: MGHRA, YSYEKL. There are 16 residues in the CDR3. Trimming cost V 3 bases and J 7 bases, with 21 bases left between them. The CDR3 nucleotides are TGCGCCAGCAGCCAGATCACCAATGACAAGCTCTCTGGCTACACCTTC. Amino acid sequence: CASSQITNDKLSGYTF.

This chain links TRBV6-2 or TRBV6-3 with TRBJ1-2; D remains ambiguous. This CDR3 is 16 amino acids long. V was shortened by 0 bases and J by 2 bases, with 13 bases between the two germline ends. Per the germline V gene, CDR1 is MNHEY and CDR2 is SVGEGT. The CDR3 region has the DNA TGTGCCAGCAGTTACTCGATGGGAGAAGGAAACTATGGCTACACCTTC. Protein sequence: CASSYSMGEGNYGYTF.

This chain uses TRBV27 with TRBJ2-7; no clear D gene. CDR1 and CDR2 from the germline V gene are MNHEY and SMNVEV (reference sequence). The germline V and J ends were trimmed by 5 bases and 2 bases, with 10 bases remaining between them. This CDR3 spans 13 amino acids. CDR3 nucleotides: TGTGCCAGCAGTCCCATCCCCACCTACGAGCAGTACTTC. It is translated as CASSPIPTYEQYF.

This clone has just one count. CDR3 nucleotides: TGTGCCAGCAGCCCTAGCGGGGGCCACACCGGGGAGCTGTTTTTT. Translated, it gives CASSPSGGHTGELFF. J is TRBJ2-2 and V is TRBV27; TRBD2 agrees at 10 bases. Looked up from germline, CDR1 is MNHEY and CDR2 is SMNVEV (reference sequence). V shed 6 bases, J shed 3 bases, and the junction held 4 bases outside the gene matches. The CDR3 spans 15 residues.

This chain joins TRBV21-1 and TRBJ2-2. TRBV21-1 is a pseudogene locus. CDR3 length equals 14 residues. CDR3 coding DNA: TGTGCCAGCAGCAAAGGAGGGGACACCGGGGAGCTGTTTTTT. It yields the protein CASSKGGDTGELFF.

J is TRBJ2-1 and V is TRBV15; D is unclear. Germline V gene data show CDR1 as LNHNV and CDR2 as YYDKDF (reference sequence). The CDR3 extends over 14 amino acids. V was clipped by 0 bases and J by 8 bases, with 11 bases between them. The chain's CDR3 is CATSRDTRHDEQFF. CDR3 DNA sequence: TGTGCCACCAGCAGAGATACAAGGCACGATGAGCAGTTCTTC.

This chain joins TRBV27 and TRBJ2-4, with TRBD1 identical over 12 bases. This CDR3 comprises 17 residues. Germline CDR1 MNHEY, CDR2 SMNVEV (reference sequence). The V gene end was trimmed by 9 bases and the J gene end by 0 bases; junction bases not matched to a gene: 9. CDR3 bases: TGTGCCAGTGGGACAGGGGGCACTAGGGGAGCCAAAAACATTCAGTACTTC. Encoded protein: CASGTGGTRGAKNIQYF.

The chain recombines TRBV5-1 with TRBJ2-7, with TRBD2 matching over 9 bases. The CDR3 contains 16 residues. CDR1 is SGHRS and CDR2 is YFSETQ in the germline V gene. V shed 4 bases and J 4 bases; nucleotides not matched to a gene: 12. CDR3 in amino acids: CASSRSSGAIQYEQYF. The CDR3 DNA reads as TGCGCCAGCAGCAGATCTAGCGGGGCCATTCAGTACGAGCAGTACTTC.

This clone was detected only once. This rearrangement joins TRBV28 to TRBJ2-1; D perhaps matches TRBD1 (6 bases). This CDR3 region has 14 residues. Trimming took off 2 bases at V and 8 bases at J, with 13 bases between the two ends. The germline gives CDR1 MDHEN, CDR2 SYDVKM. The chain's CDR3 is CASSLGGSFHEQFF. CDR3 bases: TGTGCCAGCAGTTTAGGGGGCAGTTTTCATGAGCAGTTCTTC.

The V call is TRBV10-1, the J call TRBJ2-1; 7 bases match TRBD1. Looked up from germline, CDR1 is WNHNN and CDR2 is SYGVQD (reference sequence). V lost 8 bases and J lost 5; bases outside the gene matches: 6. The CDR3 runs 13 residues. CDR3 in amino acids: CASRTGGDNEQFF. The CDR3 DNA reads TGCGCCAGCCGGACAGGTGGTGACAATGAGCAGTTCTTC.

V usage is TRBV4-3 and J usage is TRBJ1-2; D gene ambiguous. V was pared by 0 bases and J by 7 bases, with 9 bases between. CDR1 and CDR2 from the germline V gene are LGHNA and YSLEER. The CDR3 has 13 amino acids. This CDR3 is CASSQDLSGGYTF. CDR3 bases: TGCGCCAGCAGCCAAGATCTGAGCGGTGGCTACACCTTC.